The rows below give T cell receptor beta chains drawn from one sample of a study of neoadjuvant anti-PD-1 for oral cavity cancer. Method: immunoSEQ multiplex PCR; TCRdb's copy keeps in-frame clones and lacks some. The repertoire holds about 37,000 clones, with approximately 40% as singletons. Sequencing was performed on tumor tissue, taken after nivolumab (anti-PD-1) treatment. Receptors were obtained from a person between 40 and 85 years old with oral cavity squamous cell carcinoma. CDR3s include the opening cysteine and the closing phenylalanine or tryptophan. D genes are given only for firm matches. Size is omitted from some rows. Given values are once, few, many or a class for expanded clones.

clone size	V gene	D gene	J gene	CDR3 protein	CDR3 DNA
many	TRBV5-1	TRBD1	TRBJ1-4	CASSDGQGREKLFF	TGCGCCAGCAGCGATGGACAGGGTCGAGAAAAACTGTTTTTT
once	TRBV6-5	TRBD1	TRBJ2-1	CASSWTGRQPYNEQFF	TGTGCCAGCAGTTGGACAGGGAGGCAGCCCTACAATGAGCAGTTCTTC
-	TRBV15	-	TRBJ2-2	CATSSGGPPGELFF	TGTGCCACCAGCAGCGGGGGCCCACCCGGGGAGCTGTTTTTT
many	TRBV7-8	-	TRBJ1-1	CASSGGTMNTEAFF	TGTGCCAGCAGCGGAGGGACCATGAACACTGAAGCTTTCTTT
few	TRBV7-9	TRBD2	TRBJ2-1	CASSFSSGGVNEQFF	TGTGCCAGCAGCTTTTCAAGCGGGGGGGTCAATGAGCAGTTCTTC
-	TRBV11-1	-	TRBJ1-6	CASSLKELGSPLHF	TGTGCCAGCAGCTTAAAGGAGCTGGGTTCACCCCTCCACTTT
-	TRBV5-1	TRBD1	TRBJ1-3	CASSLLRGGTGNTIYF	TGCGCCAGCAGCTTGCTCAGGGGGGGTACTGGAAACACCATATATTTT
few	TRBV9	-	TRBJ2-5	CASSVGEETQYF	TGTGCCAGCAGCGTAGGAGAAGAGACCCAGTACTTC
few	TRBV7-6	-	TRBJ2-5	CASSLNVAETQYF	TGTGCCAGCAGCTTAAACGTCGCGGAGACCCAGTACTTC
-	TRBV6-1	-	TRBJ2-3	CASSERGDTQYF	TGTGCCAGCAGTGAACGGGGGGATACGCAGTATTTT